One and the same sample provided the 26 T cell receptor beta chains below, sequenced in a study of blood T cell repertoires in COVID-19. Clones were sequenced by immunoSEQ multiplex PCR, and TCRdb holds only the in-frame ones, with some missing. Of approximately 250,000 clones in the sample, roughly 91% were seen once. The specimen was PBMCs or T cells enriched from blood (not recorded which). These receptor sequences come from a woman aged 60-75 years in a cohort exposed to, infected with or recovered from COVID-19 (not recorded which).

CDR3 coding DNA: TGTGCCAGCAGTTATGACAGGGCGAACACCGGGGAGCTGTTTTTT. Protein: CASSYDRANTGELFF. The rearrangement uses TRBV6-5 and TRBJ2-2; 7 bases are shared with TRBD1. The CDR3 spans 15 residues. CDR1 is MNHEY and CDR2 is SVGAGI in the germline V gene. Germline trimming cut 3 bases from V and 0 bases from J; bases unmatched to any gene: 1.

The rearrangement links TRBV5-4 to TRBJ2-2, with 8 bases matching TRBD1. The V gene end was trimmed by 5 bases and the J gene end by 1 base; junction bases not matched to a gene: 7. This CDR3 has 16 residues. Per germline, CDR1 SGHNT and CDR2 YYREEE (reference sequence). Here the CDR3 reads CASRLGQGGNTGELFF. The CDR3 nucleotides are TGTGCCAGCAGGCTCGGACAGGGTGGGAACACCGGGGAGCTGTTTTTT.

The rearrangement uses TRBV28 and TRBJ2-6; a weak D match, TRBD1 (5 bases). This CDR3 contains 16 residues. Germline CDR1 is MDHEN and CDR2 is SYDVKM. V was cut by 4 bases and J by 0 bases, with 10 bases left in between. The CDR3 loop is CASSSRQNSGANVLTF. The CDR3 DNA is TGTGCCAGCAGTTCTCGACAGAACTCTGGGGCCAACGTCCTGACTTTC.

The V and J genes are TRBV5-1 and TRBJ2-1, with 7 bases aligning to TRBD2. Trimming removed 0 bases from V and 6 bases from J; junction bases left unmatched: 3. Germline V gene sequence: CDR1 SGHRS, CDR2 YFSETQ. The CDR3 loop spans 14 amino acids. The CDR3 is CASSLDPGGNEQFF. The CDR3 DNA reads TGCGCCAGCAGCTTGGACCCGGGGGGCAATGAGCAGTTCTTC.

The rearrangement links TRBV20-1 to TRBJ1-4; TRBD1 aligns across 12 bases. CDR1 and CDR2 (germline): DFQATT, SNEGSKA (reference sequence). Trimming took 3 bases from V and 6 from J; bases not matched to a gene: 8. The CDR3 covers 16 residues. The CDR3 spells CSASPGTGGADEKLFF. CDR3 bases: TGCAGTGCTAGTCCCGGGACAGGGGGCGCGGATGAAAAACTGTTTTTT.

This chain links TRBV5-1 with TRBJ1-1, with 9 nucleotides matching TRBD1. The CDR3 sequence is 16 residues long. Germline V lookup: CDR1 SGHRS, CDR2 YFSETQ. With 4 bases clipped from V and 4 bases from J, the junction kept 11 bases outside the gene matches. CDR3 nucleotides: TGCGCCAGCAGCCCGCATACAGGGGGCGCGGGCACTGAAGCTTTCTTT. Residues: CASSPHTGGAGTEAFF. The complete variable domain, with remaining parts taken from reference TRBV5-1 and TRBJ1-1, reads KAGVTQTPRYLIKTRGQQVTLSCSPISGHRSVSWYQQTPGQGLQFLFEYFSETQRNKGNFPGRFSGRQFSNSRSEMNVSTLELGDSALYLCASSPHTGGAGTEAFFGQGTRLTVV.

The chain uses TRBV19 and TRBJ1-2; 7 nucleotides line up with TRBD1. Per the germline V gene, CDR1 is LNHDA and CDR2 is SQIVND (reference sequence). The J segment lost 7 bases and the V segment lost 2 bases, leaving 7 bases of the junction unmatched. The CDR3 spans 14 residues. The CDR3 DNA follows: TGTGCCAGTAGTATACCCGGGACAGTGCCTGGCTACACCTTC. It codes for CASSIPGTVPGYTF.

This chain uses TRBV7-9 with TRBJ2-1, with 11 bases that match TRBD2. The CDR3 length is 16 residues. Germline V gene sequence: CDR1 SEHNR, CDR2 FQNEAQ (reference sequence). Trimming cost V 1 base and J 5 bases; bases outside gene matches: 4. As DNA, the CDR3 is TGTGCCAGCAGCTTAGTCCTAGCGGGAGGAAACAATGAGCAGTTCTTC. Translated: CASSLVLAGGNNEQFF.

The chain uses TRBV6-2 or TRBV6-3 and TRBJ2-2; 9 nucleotides line up with TRBD1. Germline CDR1 and CDR2: MNHEY and SVGEGT. This CDR3 is 17 amino acids long. J gave up 4 bases and V 0 bases, and 6 bases lay outside the gene matches. The CDR3 nucleotides are TGTGCCAGCAGTTACTCTATTGGGACAGGGCCCACCGGGGAGCTGTTTTTT. This translates into CASSYSIGTGPTGELFF.

This clone was observed once. V usage is TRBV25-1 and J usage is TRBJ2-1; no clear D gene. This CDR3 comprises 15 residues. Between the trimmed V and J ends, which lost 0 bases and 3 bases, there was a span of 9 bases. Germline loops: CDR1 MGHDK, CDR2 SYGVNS. The CDR3 DNA sequence: TGTGCCAGCAGTGAATATGTCGGTAACTACAATGAGCAGTTCTTC. Its translation: CASSEYVGNYNEQFF.

The gene calls are TRBV5-3 and TRBJ1-3, with 7 bases lining up with TRBD1. TRBV5-3 is labeled an ORF, and its function is uncertain. This CDR3 region has 15 residues. V shed 4 bases and J 4 bases; nucleotides not matched to a gene: 8. The CDR3 sequence: CARSPRQGSGNTIYF. In nucleotides, the CDR3 is TGTGCCAGAAGCCCCCGACAGGGATCCGGAAACACCATATATTTT.

This chain joins TRBV7-6 and TRBJ2-7; 9 bases line up with TRBD1. V trimming: 3 bases; J trimming: 2 bases; junction bases outside the gene matches: 2. Germline V gene sequence: CDR1 SGHVS, CDR2 FNYEAQ. The CDR3 runs to 14 residues. CDR3 nucleotide sequence: TGTGCCAGCAGCTTGGGACAGGGTACCTACGAGCAGTACTTC. Its translation is CASSLGQGTYEQYF.

V and J are TRBV20-1 and TRBJ2-3; no clear D. The V and J ends lost 3 bases and 2 bases respectively, with 6 bases between them. Germline V gene sequence: CDR1 DFQATT, CDR2 SNEGSKA (reference sequence). This CDR3 comprises 12 residues. CDR3 bases: TGCAGTGCTAGTTGGCTCACAGATACGCAGTATTTT. It is translated as CSASWLTDTQYF.

The genes are TRBV6-5 and TRBJ1-4, with a tentative D call TRBD1 (6 bases). The CDR3 runs to 16 residues. V dropped 2 bases and J dropped 8 bases, with 18 bases sitting between them. Per the germline V gene, CDR1 is MNHEY and CDR2 is SVGAGI. The CDR3 DNA is TGTGCCAGCAGTTACACGAGTCGGGGGGGCGGGGAAAAACTGTTTTTT. Protein: CASSYTSRGGGEKLFF.

The rearrangement uses TRBV21-1 and TRBJ2-7; the DNA was not compared with TRBD1, the D call given in the table. TRBV21-1 is a recognized pseudogene. There are 16 residues in the CDR3. CDR3 DNA: TGTGCCAGCAGCAAAACAGTCCCGAGACAGGGTTACGAGCAGTACTTC. The encoded protein is CASSKTVPRQGYEQYF.

The chain employs TRBV6-5 and TRBJ2-5, with D possibly TRBD1 on 5 matching bases. CDR1 MNHEY and CDR2 SVGAGI come from the germline V gene. Between the trimmed V and J ends, which lost 6 bases and 5 bases, there was a span of 10 bases. The CDR3 has 12 residues. The DNA of the CDR3 is TGTGCCAGCAGCCAGGGAAGGGAGACCCAGTACTTC. It encodes CASSQGRETQYF.

The chain uses TRBV18 and TRBJ2-2; 9 bases fit TRBD2. The CDR3 extends over 19 amino acids. With 4 bases clipped from V and 4 bases from J, the junction kept 16 bases outside the gene matches. Germline values: CDR1 KGHSH, CDR2 LQKENI. The CDR3 nucleotides are TGTGCCAGCTCACTGCAGGGTAGCGGGAGCCCCGGGAGCACCGGGGAGCTGTTTTTT. This sequence encodes CASSLQGSGSPGSTGELFF.

Comment on this clone: Additional DNA sequences in this sample encode the identical CDR3. This chain connects TRBV19 to TRBJ2-1; weak D call: TRBD1 (6 bases). Per the germline V gene, CDR1 is LNHDA and CDR2 is SQIVND (reference sequence). The CDR3 spans 15 residues. Trimming took 1 base from V and 4 from J, leaving 11 bases between them. The DNA for the CDR3 is TGTGCCAGTAGTATAGGGCAGGGGCCTTACAATGAGCAGTTCTTC. It yields the protein CASSIGQGPYNEQFF.

The chain employs TRBV7-3 and TRBJ1-1; 8 bases are a match to TRBD1. The CDR3 is 16 residues long. Germline CDR1 and CDR2: SGHTA and FQGTGA. V shed 5 bases, J shed 4 bases, and the junction held 12 bases outside the gene matches. CDR3 sequence: CASSLSTVRGPTEAFF. For the CDR3, the DNA is TGTGCCAGCAGCCTCTCGACAGTCAGGGGGCCCACTGAAGCTTTCTTT.

The V and J genes are TRBV27 and TRBJ2-2, with no clear D. Trimming pared 6 bases from V and 0 bases from J, leaving 11 bases between. The CDR3 length is 15 residues. The germline V gene encodes CDR1 MNHEY and CDR2 SMNVEV (reference sequence). DNA for the CDR3: TGTGCCAGCAGAGTGAGAGAAGCGAACACCGGGGAGCTGTTTTTT. Protein product: CASRVREANTGELFF.

The gene calls are TRBV3-1 (or the pseudogene TRBV3-2) and TRBJ2-3, with D possibly TRBD1 on 6 matching bases. This CDR3 contains 16 residues. V lost 1 base and J 0 bases, leaving 11 bases between the germline ends. CDR1 and CDR2 (germline): LGHDT, YNNKEL (reference sequence). CDR3 DNA: TGTGCCAGCAGCCAAGGCCCGCAGGGGAGCACAGATACGCAGTATTTT. Translation: CASSQGPQGSTDTQYF.

Only one count was recorded for this clone. The CDR3 DNA is TGCAGTGCTAGTTGGGGACTAGCGGGAGTCTACGAGCAGTACTTC. Amino acids: CSASWGLAGVYEQYF. The chain has TRBV20-1 and TRBJ2-7; TRBD2 aligns across 14 bases. This CDR3 comprises 15 residues. The trim removed 3 bases at V and 3 bases at J, leaving 4 bases unmatched. From germline, CDR1 is DFQATT and CDR2 SNEGSKA (reference sequence).

This rearrangement joins TRBV5-1 to TRBJ1-1; TRBD1 is a possible D gene (5 bases). Germline V gene sequence: CDR1 SGHRS, CDR2 YFSETQ. The CDR3 length is 17 residues. V was cut by 4 bases and J by 0 bases, with 19 bases left in between. The CDR3 nucleotides read TGCGCCAGCAGCCCAGGACACCTCGTAGGGGTGAACACTGAAGCTTTCTTT. Its translation: CASSPGHLVGVNTEAFF.

The chain couples TRBV6-6 to TRBJ1-5; D perhaps matches TRBD1 (5 bases). CDR1 MNHNY and CDR2 SVGAGI come from the germline V gene (reference sequence). The CDR3 consists of 15 residues. V was clipped by 5 bases and J by 4 bases, with 15 bases between them. The DNA for the CDR3 is TGTGCCAGCAGTCCCTCGCAGGGAATGAATCAGCCCCAGCATTTT. Translated: CASSPSQGMNQPQHF.

The V and J genes are TRBV6-2 or TRBV6-3 and TRBJ2-1; 10 nucleotides match TRBD2. The germline CDR1 and CDR2 sequences are MNHEY and SVGEGT. This CDR3 is 15 amino acids long. Germline trimming cut 5 bases from V and 11 bases from J; bases unmatched to any gene: 12. The CDR3 loop reads CASSNPLGLARQQFF. The CDR3 bases are TGTGCCAGCAGTAACCCCTTGGGACTAGCGAGGCAGCAGTTCTTC.

J is TRBJ2-3 and V is TRBV18; D uncertain. Between the trimmed V and J ends, which lost 2 bases and 2 bases, there was a span of 8 bases. CDR1 KGHSH and CDR2 LQKENI come from the germline V gene. CDR3 length: 14 amino acids. DNA for the CDR3: TGTGCCAGCTCACCAGGAGCTCACACAGATACGCAGTATTTT. Its protein is CASSPGAHTDTQYF.